These 5 T cell receptor beta chains share one sample of origin, sequenced in a study of PD-1 blockade in classical Hodgkin lymphoma. Generated by immunoSEQ multiplex PCR, the TCRdb table keeps only in-frame clones and is missing some. This repertoire shows under 15,000 clones, 91% found once; its top ten account for more than 9%. All patients experienced relapse after autologous stem cell transplantation, and brentuximab vedotin exposure was variable. The sample consisted of peripheral blood mononuclear cells (PBMCs), taken at baseline. All receptors come from a human donor with classical Hodgkin lymphoma.

J is TRBJ2-3 and V is TRBV9; the D gene is possibly TRBD1 (6 bases). Looked up from germline, CDR1 is SGDLS and CDR2 is YYNGEE. Trimming cost V 4 bases and J 4 bases, with 7 bases left between them. The CDR3 totals 12 residues. Written as DNA, the CDR3 is TGTGCCAGCAGCAGGACAGCAGATACGCAGTATTTT. Protein: CASSRTADTQYF.

The CDR3 loop is CASSPSSGGGPDTQYF. The CDR3 nucleotides read TGTGCCAGCAGCCCGTCTAGCGGGGGGGGGCCAGATACGCAGTATTTT. This chain uses TRBV7-9 with TRBJ2-3; 12 nucleotides match TRBD2. Germline V gene data show CDR1 as SEHNR and CDR2 as FQNEAQ (reference sequence). CDR3 length equals 16 residues. The junction had 7 bases not matched to a gene; V was cut back by 5 bases and J by 4 bases.

V and J are TRBV6-1 and TRBJ1-5; TRBD1 might be the D (5 bases). This CDR3 is 15 amino acids long. The ends were cut back, 6 bases at V and 7 bases at J, with 19 bases in the middle. The germline gives CDR1 MNHNS, CDR2 SASEGT. The CDR3 DNA sequence: TGTGCCAGCAGAGCCCGGTTCGGGGGAGGGCAGCCCCAGCATTTT. As protein: CASRARFGGGQPQHF.

In DNA, the CDR3 is TGCGCCAGCAGAGTTGTGGGGCGCACAGATACGCAGTATTTT. Amino acids: CASRVVGRTDTQYF. The V and J genes are TRBV5-1 and TRBJ2-3; a weak D match, TRBD1 (5 bases). Germline-derived CDR1 and CDR2 are SGHRS and YFSETQ. The CDR3 is 14 amino acids. The germline V and J ends were trimmed by 5 bases and 1 base, with 11 bases remaining between them.

The V gene is TRBV30, the J gene TRBJ2-2, with 8 nucleotides matching TRBD1. V lost 3 bases, J lost 5 bases, and 14 bases stayed unmatched. Germline V gene lookup returns CDR1 GTSNPN and CDR2 SVGIG (reference sequence). CDR3 length equals 17 residues. The CDR3 DNA reads as TGTGCCTGGAGCAGGGGACTCTTCCAGGGGGCGACCGGGGAGCTGTTTTTT. It is translated as CAWSRGLFQGATGELFF.